This T cell receptor beta chain is drawn from a study of a mutant IDH1 vaccine in newly diagnosed glioma. Study context: Earlier therapy was either radiotherapy, temozolomide, or both, and most got both.

This clone has a handful of counts. The antigen remains unidentified. Other DNA sequences within the sample encode an identical CDR3. Clones were read by immunoSEQ multiplex PCR, and TCRdb kept only the in-frame ones, dropping some. This sample yields approximately 61,000 clones, of which around 80% are seen a single time; 6.5% to 9% belongs to the top ten. V lost 11 bases, J lost 1 base, and 11 bases lay in between. The V gene's germline CDR1 is LNHDA and CDR2 SQIVND (reference sequence). The CDR3 is 12 amino acids. Time point defined: week 5, during vaccination. Doses comprised 300 ug of mutant IDH1 20-mer peptide each, plus topical imiquimod.

This sample comprised PBMCs, obtained from a glioma patient whose treatment included an IDH1 peptide vaccine. This receptor was taken from a woman between 50 and 59 years old with glioma. The chain combines TRBV19 with TRBJ1-1, with a weak D call TRBD1 (6 bases). In DNA form, the CDR3 reads TGTGCCTCTTCGACAGGGAACACTGAAGCTTTCTTT. It codes for CASSTGNTEAFF.